This T cell receptor beta chain was found in a study of cytomegalovirus exposure and HLA in healthy donors. PCR was performed using 60 Vbeta and 13 Jbeta primers. Assay used: immunoSEQ multiplex PCR; TCRdb lists only in-frame clones, some missing. This table holds about 99,000 clones. V was cut by 1 base and J by 1 base, with 10 bases left in between. The CDR3 runs to 15 residues. Germline V lookup: CDR1 SGHNT, CDR2 YENEEA. Sequences were obtained from PBMCs. This chain links TRBV11-3 with TRBJ2-5; D might be TRBD1 (5 bases). The receptor comes from a man in his forties in good health and CMV-seronegative. CDR3 nucleotide sequence: TGTGCCAGCAGCTTAGGGACACCCTCCCAAGAGACCCAGTACTTC. Translated, it gives CASSLGTPSQETQYF.